Sequencing of this T cell receptor (beta chain) was carried out in a study of blood T cell repertoires in COVID-19. Only in-frame clones appear in the TCRdb table, and some are missing; sequencing was by immunoSEQ multiplex PCR. This table has some 210,000 clones, more than 85% appearing once. CDR1 is SGHNT, CDR2 YYREEE, per germline (reference sequence). The CDR3 is 14 amino acids. The V gene lost 0 bases and the J gene lost 2 bases, with 6 bases spanning the gap. This clone was seen once. This receptor was identified in a man between 60 and 70 years old with COVID-19, enrolled during active disease. This chain uses TRBV5-4 with TRBJ1-3, with D unresolved. Input material: peripheral blood. CDR3 DNA: TGTGCCAGCAGCTTGGACCAGACTGGAAACACCATATATTTT. This gives the protein CASSLDQTGNTIYF.